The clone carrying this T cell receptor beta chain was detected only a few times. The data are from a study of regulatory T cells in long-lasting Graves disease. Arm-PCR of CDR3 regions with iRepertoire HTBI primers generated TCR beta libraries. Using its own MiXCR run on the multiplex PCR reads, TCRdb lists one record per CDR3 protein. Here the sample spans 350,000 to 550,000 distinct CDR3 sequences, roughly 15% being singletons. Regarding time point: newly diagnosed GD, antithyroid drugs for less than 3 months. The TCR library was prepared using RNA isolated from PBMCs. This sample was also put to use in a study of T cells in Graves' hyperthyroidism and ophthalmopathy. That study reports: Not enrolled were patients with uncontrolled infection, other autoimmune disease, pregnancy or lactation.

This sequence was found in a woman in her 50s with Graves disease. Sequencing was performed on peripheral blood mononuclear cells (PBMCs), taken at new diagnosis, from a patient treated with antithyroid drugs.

CDR3 protein: CSVTKPPSGRAPYRYEQYF. In DNA, the CDR3 is TGCAGCGTCACCAAGCCCCCTAGCGGGAGGGCCCCTTATCGGTACGAGCAGTACTTC. The chain joins TRBV29-1 to TRBJ2-7; 12 bases are a match to TRBD2. The CDR3 covers 19 residues. The J segment lost 4 bases and the V segment lost 6 bases, leaving 22 bases of the junction unmatched. Germline V gives CDR1 SQVTM, CDR2 ANQGSEA.